This entry features one T cell receptor (beta chain) sequence. Its antigen is not known. The junction had 8 bases not matched to a gene; V was cut back by 10 bases and J by 4 bases. Germline CDR1 LNHDA, CDR2 SQIVND (reference sequence). The CDR3 extends over 14 amino acids. Measured with immunoSEQ multiplex PCR; TCRdb has only the in-frame clones, and not every one. The table lists tens of thousands of clones, around 85% of them singletons. The data were taken from a study of a mutant IDH1 vaccine in newly diagnosed glioma. Study background: Vaccination followed radiotherapy alone by 4-6 weeks, or accompanied temozolomide cycles. The study held visit V12 at week 35 and visit V13 at week 47.

General study points: The vaccine induced immune responses, and these occurred in roughly 95% of patients.

Time point indicated: week 47, end of study. Doses consisted of 300 ug of mutant IDH1 20-mer peptide each, paired with topical imiquimod. Each donor presented with a new WHO grade 3 or 4 astrocytoma that tested IDH1-mutant and showed ATRX loss. The sequencing here drew on PBMCs, taken from a glioma patient whose treatment included an IDH1 peptide vaccine. The origin of this receptor is a young woman with glioma. Some clones in this sample may be carry-over from other donors' samples. This rearrangement joins TRBV19 to TRBJ2-1; 9 bases are shared with TRBD2. CDR3 in amino acids: CATRREGPYNEQFF. Here the CDR3 DNA reads TGTGCCACTCGGCGGGAGGGCCCATACAATGAGCAGTTCTTC.